This TCR beta chain came from a study of T cell repertoires in cytomegalovirus infection. Study details: CMV epitopes that were recently identified and HLA-C-restricted were used alongside well-studied HLA-B-restricted ones. Public TCR beta signature analysis indicated the presence of both CMV infection and matching HLA type. Broader study findings: Ex vivo, HLA-C-restricted CMV-specific TCR beta clonotypes prevailed over the rest of the response. The cumulative frequency of public TCR beta families identified carriers of CMV plus the relevant HLA.

MiXCR, run by TCRdb on the reads, gives a single entry per CDR3 protein. This table has hundreds of thousands of distinct CDR3 sequences, about 39% appearing once. Trimming stripped 2 bases from V and 0 bases from J, with 14 bases between. The CDR3 contains 18 residues. Germline V lookup: CDR1 SGHTA, CDR2 FQGNSA. With respect to this clonotype: What it binds is unknown.

The receptor was isolated from a human donor in good health (CMV status not recorded). Some clones in this sample may be carry-over from other donors' samples. This specimen consisted of cultured PBMCs, obtained from culture after CMV antigen stimulation. The gene calls are TRBV7-2 and TRBJ2-6; D could derive from TRBD1 or TRBD2 (6 bases each). CDR3: CASSLSRGASSGANVLTF. The CDR3 DNA is TGTGCCAGCAGCTTATCTAGGGGGGCGAGCTCTGGGGCCAACGTCCTGACTTTC.